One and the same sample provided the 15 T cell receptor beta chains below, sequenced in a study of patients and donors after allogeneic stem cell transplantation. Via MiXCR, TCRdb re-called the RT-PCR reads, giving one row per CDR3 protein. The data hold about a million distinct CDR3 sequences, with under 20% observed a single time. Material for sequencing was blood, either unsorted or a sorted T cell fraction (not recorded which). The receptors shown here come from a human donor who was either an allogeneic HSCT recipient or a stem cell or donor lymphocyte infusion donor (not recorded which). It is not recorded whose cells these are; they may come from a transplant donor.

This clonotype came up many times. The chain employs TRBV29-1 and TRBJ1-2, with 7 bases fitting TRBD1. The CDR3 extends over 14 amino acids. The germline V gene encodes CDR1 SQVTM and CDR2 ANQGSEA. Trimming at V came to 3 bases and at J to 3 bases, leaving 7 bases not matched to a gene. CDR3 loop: CSVDYAGTDYGYTF. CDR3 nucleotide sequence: TGCAGCGTTGACTATGCCGGGACAGACTATGGCTACACCTTC.

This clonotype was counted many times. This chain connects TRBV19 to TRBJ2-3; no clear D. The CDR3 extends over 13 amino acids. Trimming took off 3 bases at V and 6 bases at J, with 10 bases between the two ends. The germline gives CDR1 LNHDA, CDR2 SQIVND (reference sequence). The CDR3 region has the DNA TGTGCCAGTAGTATGACCAGGAAGGATACGCAGTATTTT. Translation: CASSMTRKDTQYF.

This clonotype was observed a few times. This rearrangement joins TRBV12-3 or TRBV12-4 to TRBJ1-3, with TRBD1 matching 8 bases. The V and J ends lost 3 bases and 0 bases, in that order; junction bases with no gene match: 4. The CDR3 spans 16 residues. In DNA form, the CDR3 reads TGTGCCAGCAGTTTGCCAGGGGGCTTCTCTGGAAACACCATATATTTT. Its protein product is CASSLPGGFSGNTIYF.

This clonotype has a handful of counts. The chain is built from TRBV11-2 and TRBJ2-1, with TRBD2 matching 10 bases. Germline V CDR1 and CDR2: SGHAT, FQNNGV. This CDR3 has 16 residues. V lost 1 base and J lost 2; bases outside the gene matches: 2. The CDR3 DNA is TGTGCCAGCAGCTTAGCTGGGACTAGCGCCTACAATGAGCAGTTCTTC. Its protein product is CASSLAGTSAYNEQFF. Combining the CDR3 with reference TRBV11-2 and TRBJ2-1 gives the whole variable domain EAGVAQSPRYKIIEKRQSVAFWCNPISGHATLYWYQQILGQGPKLLIQFQNNGVVDDSQLPKDRFSAERLKGVDSTLKIQPAKLEDSAVYLCASSLAGTSAYNEQFFGPGTRLTVL.

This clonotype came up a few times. For the CDR3, the DNA is TGTGCTAGTGGTTTGAGCGGGGGCACAGATACGCAGTATTTT. It specifies CASGLSGGTDTQYF. The chain has TRBV12-5 and TRBJ2-3; 7 nucleotides align to TRBD2. Germline lookup yields CDR1 LGHNT and CDR2 FRNRAP. The CDR3 length is 14 residues. Trimming took 2 bases from V and 1 from J; bases not matched to a gene: 0.

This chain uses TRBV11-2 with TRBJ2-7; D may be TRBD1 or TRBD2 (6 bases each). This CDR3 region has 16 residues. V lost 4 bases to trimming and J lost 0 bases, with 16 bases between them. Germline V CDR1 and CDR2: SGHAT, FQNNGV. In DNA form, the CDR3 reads TGTGCCAGCAGCTCTCAAGGGCGGGACAACTCCTACGAGCAGTACTTC. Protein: CASSSQGRDNSYEQYF.

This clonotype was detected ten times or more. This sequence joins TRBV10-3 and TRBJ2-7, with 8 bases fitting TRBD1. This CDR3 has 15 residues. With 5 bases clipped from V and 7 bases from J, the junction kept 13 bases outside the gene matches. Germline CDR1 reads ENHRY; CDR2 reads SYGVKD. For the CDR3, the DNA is TGTGCCATCAGTCCTGACAGGGGACTCTCCTTAGAGCAGTACTTC. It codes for CAISPDRGLSLEQYF.

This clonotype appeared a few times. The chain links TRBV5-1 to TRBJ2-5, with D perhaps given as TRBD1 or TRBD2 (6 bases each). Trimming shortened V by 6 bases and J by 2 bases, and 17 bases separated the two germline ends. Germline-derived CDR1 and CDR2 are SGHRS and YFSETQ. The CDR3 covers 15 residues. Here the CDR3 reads CASTLLRGEQETQYF. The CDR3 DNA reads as TGCGCCAGCACCTTATTGAGGGGGGAGCAAGAGACCCAGTACTTC.

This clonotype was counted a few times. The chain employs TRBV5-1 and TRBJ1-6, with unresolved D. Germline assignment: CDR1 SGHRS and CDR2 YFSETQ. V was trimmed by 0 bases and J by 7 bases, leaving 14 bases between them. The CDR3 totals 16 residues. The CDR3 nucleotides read TGCGCCAGCAGCTTGGTGAGCGGGAGTCGAAATTCACCCCTCCACTTT. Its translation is CASSLVSGSRNSPLHF.

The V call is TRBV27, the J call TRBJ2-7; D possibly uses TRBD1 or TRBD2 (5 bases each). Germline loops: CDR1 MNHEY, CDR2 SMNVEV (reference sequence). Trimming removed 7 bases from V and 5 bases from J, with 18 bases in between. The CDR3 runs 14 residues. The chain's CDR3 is CASMRAGQFHEQYF. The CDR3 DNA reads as TGTGCCAGCATGCGGGCAGGGCAGTTCCACGAGCAGTACTTC.

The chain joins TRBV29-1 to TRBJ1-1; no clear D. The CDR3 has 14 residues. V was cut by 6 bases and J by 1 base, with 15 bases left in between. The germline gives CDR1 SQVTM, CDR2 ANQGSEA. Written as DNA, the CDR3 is TGCAGCGTCTTTCTAAAGACACCGAACACTGAAGCTTTCTTT. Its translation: CSVFLKTPNTEAFF.

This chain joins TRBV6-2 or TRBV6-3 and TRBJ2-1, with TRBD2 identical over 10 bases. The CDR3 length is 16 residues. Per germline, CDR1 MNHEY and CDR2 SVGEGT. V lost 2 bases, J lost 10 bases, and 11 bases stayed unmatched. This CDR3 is CASSYKSSGRRSEQFF. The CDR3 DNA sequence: TGTGCCAGCAGTTACAAGTCTAGCGGGAGACGGTCCGAGCAGTTCTTC.

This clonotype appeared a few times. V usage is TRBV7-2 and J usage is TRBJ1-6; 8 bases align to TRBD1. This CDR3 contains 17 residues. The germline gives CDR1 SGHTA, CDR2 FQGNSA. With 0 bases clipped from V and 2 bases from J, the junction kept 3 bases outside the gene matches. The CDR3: CASSLAGQGTYNSPLHF. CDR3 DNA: TGTGCCAGCAGCTTAGCCGGACAGGGCACCTATAATTCACCCCTCCACTTT.

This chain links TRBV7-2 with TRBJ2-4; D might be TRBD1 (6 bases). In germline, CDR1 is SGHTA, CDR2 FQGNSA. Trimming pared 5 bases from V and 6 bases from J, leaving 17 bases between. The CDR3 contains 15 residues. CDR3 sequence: CASSKHRVAGNIQYF. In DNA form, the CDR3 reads TGTGCCAGCAGCAAACACAGGGTCGCCGGAAACATTCAGTACTTC.

CDR3 loop: CASSFTDRGGSEQYF. CDR3 nucleotides: TGTGCCAGCAGCTTTACAGACAGGGGAGGTTCCGAGCAGTACTTC. V gene TRBV9 combines with J gene TRBJ2-7; 8 bases agree with TRBD1. Germline trimming cut 4 bases from V and 6 bases from J; bases unmatched to any gene: 12. The CDR3 spans 15 residues. CDR1 is SGDLS and CDR2 is YYNGEE in the germline V gene.